The 8 T cell receptor beta chains reported below all come from one sample, sequenced in a study of read filtering for tumor transcriptome and immune sequencing. From roughly 390 ng of RNA, a library with molecular barcoded alpha/delta and beta/gamma adaptors was made. TCRdb reanalysed the reads using MiXCR and keeps one entry per CDR3 protein. The sample lists 85,000 to 100,000 distinct CDR3 sequences, about 22% occurring once. Material: a population of CD138-negative cells sorted from bone marrow. The receptor source for this set is a donor older than 35 with multiple myeloma.

This clonotype has more than one count but fewer than ten. The missing conserved phenylalanine or tryptophan at the end of this CDR3 makes a read error likely. Here the CDR3 DNA reads TGTGCCAGCAGCTTATGGGGGGAAAAACTGTTTTTA. Amino acids: CASSLWGEKLFL. The rearrangement joins TRBV7-9 to TRBJ1-4; possible D gene TRBD1, 5 bases. Trimming removed 2 bases at V and 8 bases at J, with 6 bases between. The V gene's germline CDR1 is SEHNR and CDR2 FQNEAQ (reference sequence). This CDR3 is built from 12 residues.

This clonotype occurred many times. The rearrangement joins TRBV5-1 to TRBJ2-2, with TRBD2 matching 8 bases. V was clipped by 1 base and J by 4 bases; unmatched bases: 3. The CDR3 covers 15 residues. Germline CDR1 SGHRS, CDR2 YFSETQ. The CDR3 sequence: CASSLPSGGTGELFF. The CDR3 bases are TGCGCCAGCAGCTTGCCGAGCGGGGGCACCGGGGAGCTGTTTTTT.

This clonotype was seen ten or more times. The chain recombines TRBV28 with TRBJ2-6; perhaps D is TRBD1 or TRBD2 (5 bases each). The CDR3 covers 15 residues. Trimming removed 6 bases from V and 2 bases from J, with 11 bases in between. Germline V gene lookup returns CDR1 MDHEN and CDR2 SYDVKM. CDR3: CASSSVGAGANVLTF. CDR3 DNA sequence: TGTGCCAGCAGCTCTGTGGGGGCTGGGGCCAACGTCCTGACTTTC.

By sample share, this clonotype is medium-sized (0.01 to 0.1%). The chain couples TRBV28 to TRBJ2-3, with 11 bases fitting TRBD2. Germline CDR1 MDHEN, CDR2 SYDVKM. V was clipped by 6 bases and J by 5 bases; unmatched bases: 16. CDR3 length equals 18 residues. The CDR3 region is CASSLLTVAGGRGDTQYF. In nucleotides, the CDR3 is TGTGCCAGCAGCCTTCTTACCGTAGCGGGGGGGCGTGGAGATACGCAGTATTTT.

The rearrangement uses TRBV7-9 and TRBJ2-7, with TRBD1 identical over 9 bases. The CDR3 has 14 residues. Germline lookup yields CDR1 SEHNR and CDR2 FQNEAQ (reference sequence). V was clipped by 4 bases and J by 4 bases; unmatched bases: 5. DNA for the CDR3: TGTGCCAGCAGCTGGGGGACAGGGAGGTACGAGCAGTACTTC. Translated: CASSWGTGRYEQYF. Together with reference TRBV7-9 and TRBJ2-7, the CDR3 gives the full variable domain: DTGVSQNPRHKITKRGQNVTFRCDPISEHNRLYWYRQTLGQGPEFLTYFQNEAQLEKSRLLSDRFSAERPKGSFSTLEIQRTEQGDSAMYLCASSWGTGRYEQYFGPGTRLTVT.

This clonotype was seen more than once but under ten times. The rearrangement links TRBV6-1 to TRBJ2-1, with 7 bases aligning to TRBD2. J gave up 8 bases and V 4 bases, and 8 bases lay outside the gene matches. CDR1 and CDR2 from the germline V gene are MNHNS and SASEGT. The CDR3 is 14 amino acids. CDR3 loop: CASSASGSMDEQFF. The DNA for the CDR3 is TGTGCCAGCAGTGCTAGCGGTTCCATGGATGAGCAGTTCTTC.

As regards this clonotype: With a much larger clone just one base away, this may be a read error. V gene TRBV18 combines with J gene TRBJ2-3; TRBD2 aligns across 7 bases. The CDR3 is 14 residues long. V trimming: 6 bases; J trimming: 3 bases; junction bases outside the gene matches: 6. The germline gives CDR1 KGHSH, CDR2 LQKENI. The chain's CDR3 is CASSRRGLTDTQYF. As DNA, the CDR3 is TGTGCCAGCTCGAGACGGGGACTAACAGATACGCAGTATTTT.

This clonotype showed up many times. This chain uses TRBV12-3 or TRBV12-4 with TRBJ1-1; TRBD1 agrees at 9 bases. J lost 7 bases, V lost 4 bases, and 4 bases had no gene match. This CDR3 contains 13 residues. CDR3 nucleotides: TGTGCCAGCAGTTCCTCGGACAGGGGTGAAGCTTTCTTT. Protein product: CASSSSDRGEAFF.